This TCR beta chain came from a study of T-cell reconstitution after alpha-beta-depleted transplantation in children. Library preparation (for TCRbeta) was performed with unique molecular identifiers. From the PCR reads, TCRdb called clonotypes with MiXCR, one entry per CDR3 protein. The sample holds around 500,000 distinct CDR3 sequences; under 15% are singletons and the top ten take around 6%. V was pared by 2 bases and J by 1 base, with 7 bases of the junction left unmatched. This CDR3 contains 17 residues. Germline CDR1 reads MNHEY; CDR2 reads SVGEGT. The sample holds a few counts of this clonotype.

The receptor comes from a human donor who donated a stem cell graft to a child with combined immunodeficiency. The sequencing here drew on PBMCs from the stem cell graft donor, taken from the stem cell graft. V is TRBV6-2 or TRBV6-3 and J is TRBJ2-5; 10 nucleotides match TRBD2. This CDR3 reads CASSYGLAETFQETQYF. For the CDR3, the DNA is TGTGCCAGCAGTTACGGACTAGCGGAGACGTTCCAAGAGACCCAGTACTTC.